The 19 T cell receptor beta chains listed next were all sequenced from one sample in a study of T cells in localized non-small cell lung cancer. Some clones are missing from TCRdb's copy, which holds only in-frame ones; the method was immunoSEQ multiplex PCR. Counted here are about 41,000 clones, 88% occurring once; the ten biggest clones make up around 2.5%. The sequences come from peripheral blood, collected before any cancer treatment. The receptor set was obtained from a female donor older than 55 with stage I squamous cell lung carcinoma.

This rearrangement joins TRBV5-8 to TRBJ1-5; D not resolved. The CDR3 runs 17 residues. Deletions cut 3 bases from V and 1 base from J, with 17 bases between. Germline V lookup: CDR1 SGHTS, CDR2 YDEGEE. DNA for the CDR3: TGTGCCAGCAGCTCTTACCCTTGCGCGGGGAGCAATCAGCCCCAGCATTTT. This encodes CASSSYPCAGSNQPQHF. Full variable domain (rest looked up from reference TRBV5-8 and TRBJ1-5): EAGVTQSPTHLIKTRGQQATLRCSPISGHTSVYWYQQALGLGLQFLLWYDEGEERNRGNFPPRFSGRQFPNYSSELNVNALELEDSALYLCASSSYPCAGSNQPQHFGDGTRLSIL.

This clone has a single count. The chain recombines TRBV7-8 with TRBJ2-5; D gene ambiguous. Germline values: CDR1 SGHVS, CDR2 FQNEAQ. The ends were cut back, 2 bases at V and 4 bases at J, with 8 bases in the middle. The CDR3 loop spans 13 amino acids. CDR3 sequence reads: CASSLINRETQYF. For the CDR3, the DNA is TGTGCCAGCAGCTTAATCAACCGAGAGACCCAGTACTTC.

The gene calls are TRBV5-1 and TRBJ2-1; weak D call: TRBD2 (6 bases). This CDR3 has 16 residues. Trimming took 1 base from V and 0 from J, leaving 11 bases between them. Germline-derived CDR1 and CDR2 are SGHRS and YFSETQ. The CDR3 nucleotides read TGCGCCAGCAGCTTGCAATTTAGCGGCTCCTACAATGAGCAGTTCTTC. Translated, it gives CASSLQFSGSYNEQFF.

In DNA form, the CDR3 reads TGCAGTGGGGGGGAAGTAACCGCTGCTTTCTTT. This codes for CSGGEVTAAFF. The chain links TRBV20-1 to TRBJ1-1, with TRBD1 as a possible D gene (5 bases). This CDR3 spans 11 amino acids. The V end lost 7 bases, the J end lost 11 bases, and 17 bases lay between the germline ends. The germline gives CDR1 DFQATT, CDR2 SNEGSKA (reference sequence).

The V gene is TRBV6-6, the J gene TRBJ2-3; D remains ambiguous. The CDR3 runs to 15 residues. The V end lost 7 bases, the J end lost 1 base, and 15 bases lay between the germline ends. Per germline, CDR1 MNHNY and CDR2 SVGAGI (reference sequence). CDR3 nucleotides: TGTGCCAGCACCTCTGCAGGAGTTGGCACAGATACGCAGTATTTT. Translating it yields CASTSAGVGTDTQYF.

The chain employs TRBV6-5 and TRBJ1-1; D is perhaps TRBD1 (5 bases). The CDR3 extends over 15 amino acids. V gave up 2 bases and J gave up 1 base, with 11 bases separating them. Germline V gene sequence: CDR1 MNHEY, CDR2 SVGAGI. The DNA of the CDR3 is TGTGCCAGCAGTTACGGGGGGAACAAGAACACTGAAGCTTTCTTT. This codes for CASSYGGNKNTEAFF.

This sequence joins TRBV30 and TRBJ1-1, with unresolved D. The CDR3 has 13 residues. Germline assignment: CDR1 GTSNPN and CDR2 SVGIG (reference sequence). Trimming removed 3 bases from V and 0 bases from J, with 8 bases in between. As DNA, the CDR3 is TGTGCCTGGAGGCCTAGTCTGAACACTGAAGCTTTCTTT. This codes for CAWRPSLNTEAFF.

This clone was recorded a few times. The CDR3 nucleotides are TGTGCCAGCAGCAAAGACTCGGCAGGGGGCGCGAGGGAGCCCCAGCATTTT. Protein sequence: CASSKDSAGGAREPQHF. This chain uses TRBV21-1 with TRBJ1-5; TRBD1, as called in the table, went unchecked against the DNA. TRBV21-1 is labeled a pseudogene. The CDR3 length is 17 residues.

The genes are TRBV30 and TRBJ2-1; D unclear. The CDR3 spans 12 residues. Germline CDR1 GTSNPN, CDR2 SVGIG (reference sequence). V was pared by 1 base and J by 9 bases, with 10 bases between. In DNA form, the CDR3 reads TGTGCCTGGAGTGGACCCCAGTTTGAGCAGTTCTTC. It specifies CAWSGPQFEQFF.

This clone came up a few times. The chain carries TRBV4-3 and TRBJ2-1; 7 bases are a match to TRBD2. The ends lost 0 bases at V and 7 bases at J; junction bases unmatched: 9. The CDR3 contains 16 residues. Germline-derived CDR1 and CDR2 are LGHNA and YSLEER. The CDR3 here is CASSQDPDGRRNEQFF. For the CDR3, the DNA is TGCGCCAGCAGCCAAGATCCGGACGGGAGGAGAAATGAGCAGTTCTTC.

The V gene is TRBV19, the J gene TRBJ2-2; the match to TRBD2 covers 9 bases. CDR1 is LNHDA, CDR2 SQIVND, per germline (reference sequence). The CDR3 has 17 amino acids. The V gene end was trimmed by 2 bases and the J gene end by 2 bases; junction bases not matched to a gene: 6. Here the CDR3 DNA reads TGTGCCAGTAGTATATTGGCGGGAGGGACAAACACCGGGGAGCTGTTTTTT. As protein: CASSILAGGTNTGELFF.

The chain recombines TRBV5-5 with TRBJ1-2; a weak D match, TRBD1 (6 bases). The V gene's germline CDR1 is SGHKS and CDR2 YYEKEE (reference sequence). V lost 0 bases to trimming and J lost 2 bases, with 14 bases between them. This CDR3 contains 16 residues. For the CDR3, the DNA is TGTGCCAGCAGCTTGGGGGGCCTGACAGGCAACTATGGCTACACCTTC. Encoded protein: CASSLGGLTGNYGYTF.

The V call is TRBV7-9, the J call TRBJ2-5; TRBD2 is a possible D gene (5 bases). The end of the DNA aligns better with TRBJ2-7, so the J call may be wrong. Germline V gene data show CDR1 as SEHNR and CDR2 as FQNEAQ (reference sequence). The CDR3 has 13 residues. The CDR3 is CASSRAGSYEQYF. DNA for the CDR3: TGTGCCAGCAGCCGCGCGGGCTCCTACGAGCAGTACTTC.

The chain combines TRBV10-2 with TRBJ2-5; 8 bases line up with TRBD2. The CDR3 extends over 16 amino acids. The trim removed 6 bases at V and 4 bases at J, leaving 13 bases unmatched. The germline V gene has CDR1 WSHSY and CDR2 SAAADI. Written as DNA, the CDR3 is TGCGCCAGCAGGAATAGCGGGAATCGAATAAGAGAGACCCAGTACTTC. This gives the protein CASRNSGNRIRETQYF.

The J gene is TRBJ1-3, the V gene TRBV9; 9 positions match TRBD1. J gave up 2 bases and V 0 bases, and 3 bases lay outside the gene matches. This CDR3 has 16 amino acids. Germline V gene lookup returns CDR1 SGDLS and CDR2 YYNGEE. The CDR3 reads CASSVAGTGTGNTIYF. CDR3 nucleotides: TGTGCCAGCAGCGTAGCAGGGACAGGGACTGGAAACACCATATATTTT.

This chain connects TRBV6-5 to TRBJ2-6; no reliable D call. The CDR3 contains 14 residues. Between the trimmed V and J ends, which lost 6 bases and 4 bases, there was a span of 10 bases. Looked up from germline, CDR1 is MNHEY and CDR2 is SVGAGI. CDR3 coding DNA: TGTGCCAGCAGGACACCTTCCGGGGCCAACGTCCTGACTTTC. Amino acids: CASRTPSGANVLTF.

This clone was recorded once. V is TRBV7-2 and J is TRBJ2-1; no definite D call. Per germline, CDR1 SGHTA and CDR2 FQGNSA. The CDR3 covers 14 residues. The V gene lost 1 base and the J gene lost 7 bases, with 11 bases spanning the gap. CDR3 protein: CASSLGPSQNEQFF. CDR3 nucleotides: TGTGCCAGCAGCTTAGGGCCCAGTCAAAATGAGCAGTTCTTC.

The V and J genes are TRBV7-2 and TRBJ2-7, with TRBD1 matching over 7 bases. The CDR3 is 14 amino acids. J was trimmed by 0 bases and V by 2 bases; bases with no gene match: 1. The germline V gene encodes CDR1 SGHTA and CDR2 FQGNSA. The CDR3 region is CASSLRDSSYEQYF. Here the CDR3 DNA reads TGTGCCAGCAGCTTACGGGACAGCTCCTACGAGCAGTACTTC.

The CDR3 is CASSFWRESADTQYF. The DNA of the CDR3 is TGTGCCAGCAGCTTTTGGCGGGAGAGCGCAGATACGCAGTATTTT. J is TRBJ2-3 and V is TRBV7-2; 7 bases match TRBD2. Losses at the gene ends were 3 bases for V and 4 bases for J; bases not matched to a gene: 7. Germline loops: CDR1 SGHTA, CDR2 FQGNSA. The CDR3 runs to 15 residues.